This TCR beta chain came from a study of T cells in narcolepsy. Overall study: Healthy controls were enrolled alongside patients with narcolepsy type 1 or type 2.

Regarding this clone: The antigen is unknown.

Broader study findings: Healthy controls reportedly lacked the autoreactive clonotypes serially found in patients' blood.

Data came from immunoSEQ multiplex PCR; TCRdb stores just in-frame clones and leaves some out. Of tens of thousands of clones in the sample, 70% to 90% were seen once. The CDR3 loop spans 16 amino acids. CDR1 and CDR2 (germline): SGHRS, YFSETQ. Unmatched junction bases numbered 5, after V lost 3 bases and J lost 0 bases. The source material was CD45RA- memory CD4+ T cells from PBMCs. This clonotype was obtained from a human donor with narcolepsy. The V call is TRBV5-1, the J call TRBJ2-1; 8 bases match TRBD2. In nucleotides, the CDR3 is TGCGCCAGCAGCTCCTGGAGCGGGGGCTCCTACAATGAGCAGTTCTTC. Translating gives CASSSWSGGSYNEQFF.